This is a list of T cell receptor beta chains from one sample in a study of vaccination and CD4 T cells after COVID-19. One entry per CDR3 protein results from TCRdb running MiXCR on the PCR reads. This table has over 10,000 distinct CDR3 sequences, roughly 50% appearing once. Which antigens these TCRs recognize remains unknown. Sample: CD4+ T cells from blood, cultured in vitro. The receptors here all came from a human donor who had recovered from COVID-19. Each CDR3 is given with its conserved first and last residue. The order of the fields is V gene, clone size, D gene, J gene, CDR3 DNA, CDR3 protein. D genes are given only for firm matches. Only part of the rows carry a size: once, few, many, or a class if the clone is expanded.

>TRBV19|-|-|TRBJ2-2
TGTGCCAGTAGCGGGATGAAGAACACCGGGGAGCTGTTTTTT
CASSGMKNTGELFF
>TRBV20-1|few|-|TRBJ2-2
TGCAGTGCTAGGGCCCGGAGCACCGGGGAGCTGTTTTTT
CSARARSTGELFF
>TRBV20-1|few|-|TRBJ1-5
TGCAGTGCTAGTTGGGAATCGAGGGGCGATCAGCCCCAGCATTTT
CSASWESRGDQPQHF
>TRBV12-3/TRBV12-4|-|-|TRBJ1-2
TGTGCCACCCGTGGACGGAACTATGGCTACACCTTC
CATRGRNYGYTF
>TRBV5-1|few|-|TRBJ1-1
TGCGCCAGCAGCTTGGATGGGGCGGGAGGCACTGAAGCTTTCTTT
CASSLDGAGGTEAFF
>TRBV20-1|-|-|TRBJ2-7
TGCAGTGCTAGGAGTCGGGACGAGCAGTACTTC
CSARSRDEQYF
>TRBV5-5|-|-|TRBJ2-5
TGTGCCAGCAGCTTGCTCCGGGACAAAGGAGAGACCCAGTACTTC
CASSLLRDKGETQYF
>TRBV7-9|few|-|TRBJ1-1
TGTGCCAGCAGCACTCAAGGCGGCCTAAGCACTGAAGCTTTCTTT
CASSTQGGLSTEAFF
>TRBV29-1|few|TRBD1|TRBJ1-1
TGCAGCACCAACCAGGCAGGGGGGAACACTGAAGCTTTCTTT
CSTNQAGGNTEAFF
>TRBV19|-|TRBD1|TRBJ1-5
TGTGCCAGTAGTATAACAGGGGTCAATCAGCCCCAGCATTTT
CASSITGVNQPQHF
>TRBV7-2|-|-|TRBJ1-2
TGTGCCAGCAGCTTAGTCGGGTCCGCCGTTAGCTATGGCTACACCTTC
CASSLVGSAVSYGYTF
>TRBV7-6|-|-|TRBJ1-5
TGTGCCAGCGCCAAAGATAGCAATCAGCCCCAGCATTTT
CASAKDSNQPQHF
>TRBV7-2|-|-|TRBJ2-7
TGTGCCAGCAGCTTAGGGGGCAGCTCCTACTACGAGCAGTACTTC
CASSLGGSSYYEQYF
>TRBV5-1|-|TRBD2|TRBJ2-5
TGCGCCAGCCATCCGCTCGGGAGGGGAGGAGAGACCCAGTACTTC
CASHPLGRGGETQYF
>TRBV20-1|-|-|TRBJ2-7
TGCAGTGCTAGTCTAGACGAGCAGTACTTC
CSASLDEQYF
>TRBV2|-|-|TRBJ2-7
TGTGCCAGCAGTGCACCCCCACGCGAGCAGTACTTC
CASSAPPREQYF
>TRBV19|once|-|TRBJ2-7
TGTGCCAGTAGTACCGGAGGCGAGCAGTACTTC
CASSTGGEQYF
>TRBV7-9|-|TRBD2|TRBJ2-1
TGTGCCAGCAGCTTACCCCCAAGGCTAGCGGGAGGGCGAAATGAGCAGTTCTTC
CASSLPPRLAGGRNEQFF
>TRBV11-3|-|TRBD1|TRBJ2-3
TGTGCCAGCAGGGACAGGATAAGCACAGATACGCAGTATTTT
CASRDRISTDTQYF
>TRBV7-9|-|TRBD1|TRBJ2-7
TGTGCCAGCAGTTCAATTGGACAGGGCTACGAGCAGTACTTC
CASSSIGQGYEQYF
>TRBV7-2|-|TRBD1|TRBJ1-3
TGTGCCAGCAGCTTAGGAGGACAGGGGATCACTGGAAACACCATATATTTT
CASSLGGQGITGNTIYF
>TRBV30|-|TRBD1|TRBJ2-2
TGTGCCTGGAGAAACCCCAGGGGACAGAGGAACACCGGGGAGCTGTTTTTT
CAWRNPRGQRNTGELFF
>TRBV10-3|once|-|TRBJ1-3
TGTGCCATCAGTGAGTCGCGGGGGTTACCTGGAAACACCATATATTTT
CAISESRGLPGNTIYF
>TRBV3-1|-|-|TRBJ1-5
TGTGCCAGCAGCCGCTACACAGGAATAGGCCAGCCCCAGCATTTT
CASSRYTGIGQPQHF
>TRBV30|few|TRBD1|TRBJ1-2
TGTGCCTGGACCCCACAGGGGCGCTTAAACTATGGCTACACCTTC
CAWTPQGRLNYGYTF
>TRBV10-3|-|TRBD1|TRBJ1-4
TGTGCCATCAGTGAGACCGATTCGACAGGGGGTATCGAAAAACTGTTTTTT
CAISETDSTGGIEKLFF
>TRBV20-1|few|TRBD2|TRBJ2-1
TGCAGTGGGGCCCCGGGACTAGCGGGAGTAGAGCAGTTCTTC
CSGAPGLAGVEQFF
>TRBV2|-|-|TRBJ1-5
TGTGCCAGCAGTGATGGGGTAGGCAATCAGCCCCAGCATTTT
CASSDGVGNQPQHF
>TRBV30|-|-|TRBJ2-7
TGTGCCTGGAGTAAAGACGGACTCTCCTACGAGCAGTACTTC
CAWSKDGLSYEQYF
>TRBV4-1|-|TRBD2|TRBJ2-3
TGCGCCAGCAGCCCCTCGAAGGGGCGGGAGTCAAAAGATACGCAGTATTTT
CASSPSKGRESKDTQYF
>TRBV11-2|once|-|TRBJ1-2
TGTGCCAGCAGCATCAGACAGGTTGGCTACACCTTC
CASSIRQVGYTF
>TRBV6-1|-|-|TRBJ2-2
TGTGCCAGCAGTCGCAAGACAGTGAACACCGGGGAGCTGTTTTTT
CASSRKTVNTGELFF
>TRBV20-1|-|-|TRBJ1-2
TGCAGTGCTAGAGATCCCAAGAGTAACTATGGCTACACCTTC
CSARDPKSNYGYTF
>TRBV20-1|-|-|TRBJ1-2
TGCAGTGCTAGAGTCCTACCGGCTCTGTATGGCTACACCTTC
CSARVLPALYGYTF
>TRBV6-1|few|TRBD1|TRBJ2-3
TGTGCCAGCAACCAAGACGGGACAGGAACGCAGTATTTT
CASNQDGTGTQYF